The present entry profiles one TCR beta chain with its context. What it binds is not known. The source of the sample is a study of OX40 agonist ivuxolimab in advanced cancers. Germline V CDR1 and CDR2: SGHVS, FQNEAQ. The CDR3 is 14 residues long. The trim removed 4 bases at V and 9 bases at J, leaving 8 bases unmatched. Only in-frame clones appear in the TCRdb table, and some are missing; sequencing was by immunoSEQ multiplex PCR. The table shows about 27,000 clones, with roughly three quarters occurring only once. Study-level points and caveats: Individuals who were partial responders at 0.1-3.0 mg/kg had clonal expansion that ranked among the lowest.

Prior autoimmune disease or systemic immunosuppression barred patients. The chain uses TRBV7-8 and TRBJ2-1; TRBD1 aligns across 8 bases. The sequenced sample was CD4+ or CD8+ T cells sorted from blood, obtained in a trial of the OX40 agonist ivuxolimab. This sequence was found in an adult with an advanced solid tumor such as melanoma, head and neck, liver or kidney cancer. The CDR3 sequence is CASSWAGGTGEQFF. CDR3 bases: TGTGCCAGCAGCTGGGCAGGGGGCACGGGTGAGCAGTTCTTC.